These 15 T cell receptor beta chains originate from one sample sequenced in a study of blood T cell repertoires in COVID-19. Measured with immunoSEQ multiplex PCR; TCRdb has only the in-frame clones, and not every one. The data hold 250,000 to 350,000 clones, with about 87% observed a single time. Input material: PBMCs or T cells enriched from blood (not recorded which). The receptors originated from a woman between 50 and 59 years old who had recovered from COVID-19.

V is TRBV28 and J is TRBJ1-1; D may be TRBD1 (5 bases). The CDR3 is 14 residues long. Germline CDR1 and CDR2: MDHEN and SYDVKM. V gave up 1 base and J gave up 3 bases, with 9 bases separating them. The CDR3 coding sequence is TGTGCCAGCAGTTTATATCGCAGGGACACTGAAGCTTTCTTT. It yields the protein CASSLYRRDTEAFF.

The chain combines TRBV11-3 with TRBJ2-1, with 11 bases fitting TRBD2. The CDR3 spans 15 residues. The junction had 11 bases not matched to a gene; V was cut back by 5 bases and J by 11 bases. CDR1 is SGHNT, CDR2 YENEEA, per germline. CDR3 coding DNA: TGTGCCAGCAGCCCCGGGGGTAGCGGGAGGGCCAAGCAGTTCTTC. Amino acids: CASSPGGSGRAKQFF.

CDR3: CASSPGSQGLQPQHF. Here the CDR3 DNA reads TGTGCCAGCTCACCAGGGTCGCAGGGACTTCAGCCCCAGCATTTT. The chain has TRBV18 and TRBJ1-5; D perhaps matches TRBD1 (5 bases). The length of the CDR3 is 15 residues. Germline CDR1 and CDR2: KGHSH and LQKENI. V lost 2 bases and J lost 6, with 14 bases in between.

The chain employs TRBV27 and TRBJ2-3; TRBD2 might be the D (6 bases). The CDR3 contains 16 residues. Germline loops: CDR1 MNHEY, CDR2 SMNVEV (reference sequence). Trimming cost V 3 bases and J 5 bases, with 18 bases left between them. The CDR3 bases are TGTGCCAGCAGTTTTGGATGGGGGGACCGTGGAGATACGCAGTATTTT. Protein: CASSFGWGDRGDTQYF.

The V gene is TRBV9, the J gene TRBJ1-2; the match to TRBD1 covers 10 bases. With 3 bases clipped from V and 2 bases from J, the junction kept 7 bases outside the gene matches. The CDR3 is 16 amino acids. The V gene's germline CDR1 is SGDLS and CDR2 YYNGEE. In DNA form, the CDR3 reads TGTGCCAGCAGCGCACAACGGGACAGGGGAAACTATGGCTACACCTTC. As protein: CASSAQRDRGNYGYTF. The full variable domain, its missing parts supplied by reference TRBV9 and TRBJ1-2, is DSGVTQTPKHLITATGQRVTLRCSPRSGDLSVYWYQQSLDQGLQFLIQYYNGEERAKGNILERFSAQQFPDLHSELNLSSLELGDSALYFCASSAQRDRGNYGYTFGSGTRLTVV.

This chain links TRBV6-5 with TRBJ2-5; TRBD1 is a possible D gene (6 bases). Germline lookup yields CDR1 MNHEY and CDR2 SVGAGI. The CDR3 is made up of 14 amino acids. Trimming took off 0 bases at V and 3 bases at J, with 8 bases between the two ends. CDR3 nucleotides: TGTGCCAGCAGTTACTCCCAGGGGAAAGAGACCCAGTACTTC. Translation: CASSYSQGKETQYF.

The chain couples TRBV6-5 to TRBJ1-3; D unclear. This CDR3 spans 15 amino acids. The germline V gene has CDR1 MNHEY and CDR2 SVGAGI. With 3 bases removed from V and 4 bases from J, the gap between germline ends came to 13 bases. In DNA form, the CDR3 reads TGTGCCAGCAGTTATGGCGGATTATCGGGAAACACCATATATTTT. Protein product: CASSYGGLSGNTIYF.

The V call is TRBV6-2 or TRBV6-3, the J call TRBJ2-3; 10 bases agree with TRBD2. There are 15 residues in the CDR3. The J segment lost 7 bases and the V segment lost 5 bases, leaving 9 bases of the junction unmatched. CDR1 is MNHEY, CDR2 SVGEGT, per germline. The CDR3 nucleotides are TGTGCCAGCAGTCACCTACTAGCGGGATACCATACGCAGTATTTT. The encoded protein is CASSHLLAGYHTQYF.

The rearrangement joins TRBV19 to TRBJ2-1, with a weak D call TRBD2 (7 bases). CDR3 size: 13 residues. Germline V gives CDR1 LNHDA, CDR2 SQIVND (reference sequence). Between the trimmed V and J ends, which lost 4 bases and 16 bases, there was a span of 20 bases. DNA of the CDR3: TGTGCCAGTAGTACCCCGGGGGGCGGGAGTCAATTCTTC. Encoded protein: CASSTPGGGSQFF.

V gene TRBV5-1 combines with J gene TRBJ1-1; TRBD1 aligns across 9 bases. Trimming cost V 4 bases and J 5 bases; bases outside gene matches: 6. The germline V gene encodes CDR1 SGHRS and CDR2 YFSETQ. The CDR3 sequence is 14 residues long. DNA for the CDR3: TGCGCCAGCAGCCCGGGACAGGGTAGGACTGAAGCTTTCTTT. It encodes CASSPGQGRTEAFF.

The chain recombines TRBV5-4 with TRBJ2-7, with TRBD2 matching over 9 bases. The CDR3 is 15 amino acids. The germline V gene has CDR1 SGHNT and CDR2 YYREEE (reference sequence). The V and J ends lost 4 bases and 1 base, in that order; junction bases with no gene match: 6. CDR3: CASSVAGATSYEQYF. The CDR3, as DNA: TGTGCCAGCAGCGTAGCGGGAGCAACTTCCTACGAGCAGTACTTC.

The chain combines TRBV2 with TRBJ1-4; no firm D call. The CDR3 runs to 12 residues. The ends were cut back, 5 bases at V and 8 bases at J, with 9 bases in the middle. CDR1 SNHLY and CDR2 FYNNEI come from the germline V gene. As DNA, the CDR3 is TGTGCCAGCAGTACTGAGGTCGAAAAACTGTTTTTT. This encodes CASSTEVEKLFF.

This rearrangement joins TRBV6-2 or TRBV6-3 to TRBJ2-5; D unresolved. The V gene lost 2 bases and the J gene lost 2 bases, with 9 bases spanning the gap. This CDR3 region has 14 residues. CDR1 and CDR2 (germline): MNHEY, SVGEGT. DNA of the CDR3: TGTGCCAGCAGTTACCGGCGGCTTCAAGAGACCCAGTACTTC. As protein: CASSYRRLQETQYF.

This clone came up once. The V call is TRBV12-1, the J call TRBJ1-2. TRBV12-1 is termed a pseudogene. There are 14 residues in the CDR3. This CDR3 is CASSLKSLRYGYTF. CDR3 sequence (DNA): TGTGCCAGCAGCCTGAAGTCCCTGAGGTATGGCTACACCTTC.

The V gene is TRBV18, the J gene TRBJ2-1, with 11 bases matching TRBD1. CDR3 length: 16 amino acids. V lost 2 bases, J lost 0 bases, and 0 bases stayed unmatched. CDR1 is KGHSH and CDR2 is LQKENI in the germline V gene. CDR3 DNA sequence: TGTGCCAGCTCACCAGGGACAGGGGGCTCCTACAATGAGCAGTTCTTC. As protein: CASSPGTGGSYNEQFF.